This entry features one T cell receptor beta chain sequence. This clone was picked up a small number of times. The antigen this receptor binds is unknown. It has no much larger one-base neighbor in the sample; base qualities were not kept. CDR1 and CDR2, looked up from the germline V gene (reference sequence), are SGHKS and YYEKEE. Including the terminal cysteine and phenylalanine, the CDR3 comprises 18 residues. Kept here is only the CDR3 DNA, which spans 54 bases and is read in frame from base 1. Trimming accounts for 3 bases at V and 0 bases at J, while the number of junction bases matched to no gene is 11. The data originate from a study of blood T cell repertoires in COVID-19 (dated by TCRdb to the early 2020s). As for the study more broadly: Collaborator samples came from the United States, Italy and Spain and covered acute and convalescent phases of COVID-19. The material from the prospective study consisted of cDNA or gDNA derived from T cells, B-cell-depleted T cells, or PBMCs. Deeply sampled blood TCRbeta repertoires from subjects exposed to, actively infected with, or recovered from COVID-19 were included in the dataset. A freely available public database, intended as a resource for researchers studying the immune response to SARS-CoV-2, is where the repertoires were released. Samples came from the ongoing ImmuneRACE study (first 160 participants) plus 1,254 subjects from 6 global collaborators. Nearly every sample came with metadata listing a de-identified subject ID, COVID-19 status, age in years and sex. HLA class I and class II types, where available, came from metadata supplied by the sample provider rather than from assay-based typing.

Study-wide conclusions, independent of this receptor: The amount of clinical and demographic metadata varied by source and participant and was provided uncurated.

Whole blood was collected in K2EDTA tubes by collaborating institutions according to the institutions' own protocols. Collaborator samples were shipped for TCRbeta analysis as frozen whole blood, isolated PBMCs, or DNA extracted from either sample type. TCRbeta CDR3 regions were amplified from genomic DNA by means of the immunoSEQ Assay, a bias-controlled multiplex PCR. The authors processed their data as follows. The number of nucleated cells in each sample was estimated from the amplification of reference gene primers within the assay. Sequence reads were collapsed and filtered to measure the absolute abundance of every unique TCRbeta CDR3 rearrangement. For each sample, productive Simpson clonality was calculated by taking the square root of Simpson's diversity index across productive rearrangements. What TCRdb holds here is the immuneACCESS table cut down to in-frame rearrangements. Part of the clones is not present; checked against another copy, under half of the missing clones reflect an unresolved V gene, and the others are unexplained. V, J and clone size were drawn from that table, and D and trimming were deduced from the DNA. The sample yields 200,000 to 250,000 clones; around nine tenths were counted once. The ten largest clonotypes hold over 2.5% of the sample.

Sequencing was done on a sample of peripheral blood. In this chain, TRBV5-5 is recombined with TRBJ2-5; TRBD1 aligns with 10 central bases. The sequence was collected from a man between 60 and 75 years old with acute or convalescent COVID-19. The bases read TGTGCCAGCAGCTCCCGTCCCGGGACAGGGGAGTACCAAGAGACCCAGTACTTC. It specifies CASSSRPGTGEYQETQYF.